This T cell receptor beta chain was profiled in a study of molecular identifiers for immune sequencing clone quantification. Study findings and constraints: One cell's worth of spiked Jurkat TCR RNA was reportedly detectable among 900,000 to 1,000,000 naive cells.

This CDR3 has 15 residues. V shed 5 bases and J 0 bases; nucleotides not matched to a gene: 6. Germline values: CDR1 SGHVS, CDR2 FNYEAQ. Via MiXCR, TCRdb re-called the PCR reads, giving one row per CDR3 protein. The sample carries about 330,000 distinct CDR3 sequences, over 20% recorded once. Naive CD8 T cell sorting was performed on the CD8+CD4-CCR7+CD45RA+ phenotype. This clonotype was picked up many times. The antigen is undetermined. Sequenced sample: naive CD8+ T cells from blood, with Jurkat cell RNA spiked in. This sample's subset: FACS-sorted CD8+CD4-CCR7+CD45RA+ naive T cells. The chain combines TRBV7-6 with TRBJ1-1; 7 nucleotides line up with TRBD1. This receptor was taken from a human donor in good health. Some libraries in this study had Jurkat cell RNA spiked in. CDR3 sequence: CASSARTGLNTEAFF. CDR3 nucleotides: TGTGCCAGCAGCGCCCGGACAGGCCTGAACACTGAAGCTTTCTTT.